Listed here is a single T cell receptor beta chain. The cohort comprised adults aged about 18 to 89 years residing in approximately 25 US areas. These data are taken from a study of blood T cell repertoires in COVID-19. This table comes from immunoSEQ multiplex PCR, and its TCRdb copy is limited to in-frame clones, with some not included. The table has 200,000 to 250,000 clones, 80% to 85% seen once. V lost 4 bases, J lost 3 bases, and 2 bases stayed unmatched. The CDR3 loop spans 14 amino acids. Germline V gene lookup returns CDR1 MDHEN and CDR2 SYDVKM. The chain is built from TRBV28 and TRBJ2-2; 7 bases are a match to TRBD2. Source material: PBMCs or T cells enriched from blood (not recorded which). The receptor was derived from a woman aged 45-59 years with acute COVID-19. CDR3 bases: TGTGCCAGCAGTTCGGGGGGTGACACCGGGGAGCTGTTTTTT. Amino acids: CASSSGGDTGELFF.